This T cell receptor (beta chain) came from a study of T cell changes during pregnancy in multiple sclerosis. Trimming took 4 bases from V and 2 from J; bases not matched to a gene: 6. There are 15 residues in the CDR3. In germline, CDR1 is SGHNT, CDR2 YENEEA. This clone was observed a few times. The data were produced by immunoSEQ multiplex PCR, yet TCRdb's version contains in-frame clones alone and is incomplete. The table records under 35,000 clones, about 88% of them present only once. Sequenced material: CD8+ T cells from peripheral blood mononuclear cells, taken before pregnancy. The chain couples TRBV11-3 to TRBJ1-2; 8 positions match TRBD1. The sequence was collected from a female donor with multiple sclerosis, enrolled in a pregnancy study. CDR3 in amino acids: CASSYGQGYNYGYTF. The CDR3, as DNA: TGTGCCAGCAGCTACGGACAGGGTTACAACTATGGCTACACCTTC.